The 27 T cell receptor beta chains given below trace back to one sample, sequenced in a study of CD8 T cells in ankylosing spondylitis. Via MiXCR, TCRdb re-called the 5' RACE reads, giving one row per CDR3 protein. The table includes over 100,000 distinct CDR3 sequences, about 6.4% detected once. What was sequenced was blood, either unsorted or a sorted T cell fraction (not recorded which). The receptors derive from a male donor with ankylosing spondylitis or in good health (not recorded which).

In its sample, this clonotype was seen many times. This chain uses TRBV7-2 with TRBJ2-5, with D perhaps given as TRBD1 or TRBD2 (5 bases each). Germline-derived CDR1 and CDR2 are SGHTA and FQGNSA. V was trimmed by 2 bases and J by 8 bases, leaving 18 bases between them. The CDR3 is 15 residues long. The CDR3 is CASSLFEVGDRTQYF. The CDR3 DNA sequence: TGTGCCAGCAGCTTATTTGAAGTAGGGGACCGCACCCAGTACTTC.

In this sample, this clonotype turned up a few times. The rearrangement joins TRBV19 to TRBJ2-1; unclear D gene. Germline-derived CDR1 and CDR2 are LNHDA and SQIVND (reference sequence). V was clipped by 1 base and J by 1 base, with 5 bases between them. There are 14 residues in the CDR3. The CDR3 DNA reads TGTGCCAGTAGTATAGGGCGGTCCTACAATGAGCAGTTCTTC. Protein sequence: CASSIGRSYNEQFF.

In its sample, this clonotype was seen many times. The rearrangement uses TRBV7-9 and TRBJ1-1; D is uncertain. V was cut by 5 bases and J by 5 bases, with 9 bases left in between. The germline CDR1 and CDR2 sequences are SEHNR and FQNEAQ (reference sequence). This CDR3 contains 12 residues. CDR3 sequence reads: CASSQQGTEAFF. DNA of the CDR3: TGTGCCAGCAGCCAACAAGGGACTGAAGCTTTCTTT.

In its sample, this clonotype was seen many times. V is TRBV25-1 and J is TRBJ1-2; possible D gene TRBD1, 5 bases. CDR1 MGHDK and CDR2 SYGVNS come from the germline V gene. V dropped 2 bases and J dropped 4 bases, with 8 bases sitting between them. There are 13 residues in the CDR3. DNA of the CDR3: TGTGCCAGCAGTGAAGGGGGGACCTATGGCTACACCTTC. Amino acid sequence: CASSEGGTYGYTF.

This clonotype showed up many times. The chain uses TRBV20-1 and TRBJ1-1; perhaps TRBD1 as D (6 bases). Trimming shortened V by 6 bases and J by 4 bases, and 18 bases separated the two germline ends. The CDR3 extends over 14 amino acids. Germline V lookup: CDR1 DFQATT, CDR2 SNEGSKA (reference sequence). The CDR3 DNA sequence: TGCAGTGCGCGAGGAGGGGGTTTTGGCACTGAAGCTTTCTTT. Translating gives CSARGGGFGTEAFF.

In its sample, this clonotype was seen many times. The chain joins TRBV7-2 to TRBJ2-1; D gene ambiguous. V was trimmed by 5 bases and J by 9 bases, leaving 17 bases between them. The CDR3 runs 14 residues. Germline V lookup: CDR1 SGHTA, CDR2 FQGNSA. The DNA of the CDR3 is TGTGCCAGCAGCACCGGACGGACCCCTTCTGAGCAGTTCTTC. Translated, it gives CASSTGRTPSEQFF.

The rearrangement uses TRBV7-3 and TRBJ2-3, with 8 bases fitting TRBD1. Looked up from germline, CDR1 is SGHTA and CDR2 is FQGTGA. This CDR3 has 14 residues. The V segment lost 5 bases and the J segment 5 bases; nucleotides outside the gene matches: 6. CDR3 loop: CASSTGTGRDTQYF. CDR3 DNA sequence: TGTGCCAGCAGCACCGGGACAGGAAGAGATACGCAGTATTTT.

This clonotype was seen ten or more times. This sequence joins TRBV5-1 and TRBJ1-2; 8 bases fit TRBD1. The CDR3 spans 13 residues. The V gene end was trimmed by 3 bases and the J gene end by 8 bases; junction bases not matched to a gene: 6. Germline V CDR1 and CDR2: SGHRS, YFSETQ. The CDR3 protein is CASSWAGGDGYTF. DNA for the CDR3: TGCGCCAGCAGCTGGGCAGGGGGCGACGGCTACACCTTC.

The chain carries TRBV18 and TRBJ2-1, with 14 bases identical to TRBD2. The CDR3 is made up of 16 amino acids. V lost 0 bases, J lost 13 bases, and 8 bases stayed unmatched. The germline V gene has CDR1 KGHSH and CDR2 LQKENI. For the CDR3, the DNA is TGTGCCAGCTCACCACCGAGCGGGACTAGCGGGAGAGACCAGTTCTTC. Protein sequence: CASSPPSGTSGRDQFF. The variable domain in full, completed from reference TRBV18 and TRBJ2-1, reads NAGVMQNPRHLVRRRGQEARLRCSPMKGHSHVYWYRQLPEEGLKFMVYLQKENIIDESGMPKERFSAEFPKEGPSILRIQQVVRGDSAAYFCASSPPSGTSGRDQFFGPGTRLTVL.

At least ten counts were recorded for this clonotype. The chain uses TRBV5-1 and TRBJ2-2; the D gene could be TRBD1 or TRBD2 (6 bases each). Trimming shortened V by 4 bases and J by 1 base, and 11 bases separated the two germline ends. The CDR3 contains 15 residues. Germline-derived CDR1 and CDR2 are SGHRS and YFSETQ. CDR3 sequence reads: CASSPGALNTGELFF. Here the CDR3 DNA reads TGCGCCAGCAGCCCGGGGGCACTGAACACCGGGGAGCTGTTTTTT.

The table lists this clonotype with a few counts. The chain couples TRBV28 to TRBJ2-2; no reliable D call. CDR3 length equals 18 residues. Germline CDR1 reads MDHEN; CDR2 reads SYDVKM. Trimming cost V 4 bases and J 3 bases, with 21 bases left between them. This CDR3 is CASSSSNYRLRHTGELFF. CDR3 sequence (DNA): TGTGCCAGCAGTTCCTCAAACTATAGGCTCCGGCACACCGGGGAGCTGTTTTTT.

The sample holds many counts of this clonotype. The DNA of the CDR3 is TGCAGTGCTAGAGTGGGAGCGGGGGAGACCCAGTACTTC. Its translation is CSARVGAGETQYF. The rearrangement links TRBV20-1 to TRBJ2-5; TRBD2 aligns across 7 bases. The CDR3 sequence is 13 residues long. Germline values: CDR1 DFQATT, CDR2 SNEGSKA (reference sequence). Germline trimming cut 1 base from V and 5 bases from J; bases unmatched to any gene: 4.

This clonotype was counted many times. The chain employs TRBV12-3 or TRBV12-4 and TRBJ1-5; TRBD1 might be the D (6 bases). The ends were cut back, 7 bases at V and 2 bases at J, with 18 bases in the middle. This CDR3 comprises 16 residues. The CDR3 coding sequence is TGTGCCAGCACCCCCAACAGGGCAGGGGGCAATCAGCCCCAGCATTTT. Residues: CASTPNRAGGNQPQHF.

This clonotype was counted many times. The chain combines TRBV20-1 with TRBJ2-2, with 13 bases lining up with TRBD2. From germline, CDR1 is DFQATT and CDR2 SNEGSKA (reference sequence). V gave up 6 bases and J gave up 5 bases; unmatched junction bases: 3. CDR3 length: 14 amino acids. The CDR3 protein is CSARTSGSTGELFF. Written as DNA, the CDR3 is TGCAGTGCCAGGACTAGCGGGAGTACCGGGGAGCTGTTTTTT.

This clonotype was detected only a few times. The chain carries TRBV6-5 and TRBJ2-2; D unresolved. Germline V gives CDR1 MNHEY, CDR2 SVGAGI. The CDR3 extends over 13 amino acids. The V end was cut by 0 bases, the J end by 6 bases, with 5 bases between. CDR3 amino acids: CASSYSNPGELFF. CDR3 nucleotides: TGTGCCAGCAGTTACTCGAATCCCGGGGAGCTGTTTTTT.

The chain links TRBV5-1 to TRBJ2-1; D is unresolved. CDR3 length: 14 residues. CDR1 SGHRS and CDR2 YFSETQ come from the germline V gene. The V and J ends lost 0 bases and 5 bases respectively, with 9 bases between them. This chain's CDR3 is CASSLGDGNNEQFF. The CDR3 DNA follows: TGCGCCAGCAGCTTGGGAGACGGAAACAATGAGCAGTTCTTC.

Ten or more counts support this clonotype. The CDR3 region has the DNA TGCAGTGCTAGAACAGGGTTGGCGTATGAGCAGTTCTTC. It is translated as CSARTGLAYEQFF. The chain carries TRBV20-1 and TRBJ2-1, with D perhaps matching TRBD1 (6 bases). CDR3 length: 13 amino acids. Trimming pared 2 bases from V and 8 bases from J, leaving 13 bases between. From germline, CDR1 is DFQATT and CDR2 SNEGSKA (reference sequence).

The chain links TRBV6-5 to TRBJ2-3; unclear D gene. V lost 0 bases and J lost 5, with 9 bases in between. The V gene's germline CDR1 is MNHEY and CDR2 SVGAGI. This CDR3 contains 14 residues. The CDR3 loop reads CASSYSVVGDTQYF. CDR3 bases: TGTGCCAGCAGTTACTCGGTTGTAGGAGATACGCAGTATTTT.

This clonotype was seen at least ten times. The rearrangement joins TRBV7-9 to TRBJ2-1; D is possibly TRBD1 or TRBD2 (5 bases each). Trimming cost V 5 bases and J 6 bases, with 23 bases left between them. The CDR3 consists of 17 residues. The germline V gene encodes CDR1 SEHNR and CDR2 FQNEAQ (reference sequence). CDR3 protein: CASSRTMSSGAGNEQFF. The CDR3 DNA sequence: TGTGCCAGCAGCCGTACTATGTCATCCGGGGCAGGCAATGAGCAGTTCTTC.

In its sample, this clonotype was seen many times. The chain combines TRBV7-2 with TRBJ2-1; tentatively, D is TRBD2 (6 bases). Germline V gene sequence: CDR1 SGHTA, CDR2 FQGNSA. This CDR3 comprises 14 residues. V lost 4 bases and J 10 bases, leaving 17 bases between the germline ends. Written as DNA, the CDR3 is TGTGCCAGCAGCTCCCGGGACTCAAAAGTGGAGCAGTTCTTC. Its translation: CASSSRDSKVEQFF.

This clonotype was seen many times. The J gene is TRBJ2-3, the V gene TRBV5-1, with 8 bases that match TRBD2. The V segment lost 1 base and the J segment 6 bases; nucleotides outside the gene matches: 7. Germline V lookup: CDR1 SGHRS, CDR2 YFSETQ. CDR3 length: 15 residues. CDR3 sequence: CASSLFSPGGDTQYF. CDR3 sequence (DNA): TGCGCCAGCAGCTTGTTCAGCCCGGGGGGGGATACGCAGTATTTT.

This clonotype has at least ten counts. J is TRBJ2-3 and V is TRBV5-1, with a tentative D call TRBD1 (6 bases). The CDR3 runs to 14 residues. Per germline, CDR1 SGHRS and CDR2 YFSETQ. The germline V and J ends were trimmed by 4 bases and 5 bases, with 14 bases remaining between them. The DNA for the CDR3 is TGCGCCAGCAGCGTTCAGGGGCACGGAGATACGCAGTATTTT. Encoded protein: CASSVQGHGDTQYF. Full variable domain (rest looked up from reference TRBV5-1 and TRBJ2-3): KAGVTQTPRYLIKTRGQQVTLSCSPISGHRSVSWYQQTPGQGLQFLFEYFSETQRNKGNFPGRFSGRQFSNSRSEMNVSTLELGDSALYLCASSVQGHGDTQYFGPGTRLTVL.

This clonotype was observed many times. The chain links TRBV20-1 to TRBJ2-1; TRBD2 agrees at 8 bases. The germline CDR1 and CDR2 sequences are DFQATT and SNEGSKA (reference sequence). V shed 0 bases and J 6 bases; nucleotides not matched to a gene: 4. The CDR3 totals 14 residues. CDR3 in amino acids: CSARDRTSSNEQFF. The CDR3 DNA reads TGCAGTGCTAGAGATCGGACTAGCAGCAATGAGCAGTTCTTC.

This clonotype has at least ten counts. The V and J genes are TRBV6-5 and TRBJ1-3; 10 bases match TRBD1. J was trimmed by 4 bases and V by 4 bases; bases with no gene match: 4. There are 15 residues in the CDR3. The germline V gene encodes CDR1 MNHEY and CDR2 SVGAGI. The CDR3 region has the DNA TGTGCCAGCAGTTTAGACAGGGGGCACGGAAACACCATATATTTT. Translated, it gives CASSLDRGHGNTIYF.

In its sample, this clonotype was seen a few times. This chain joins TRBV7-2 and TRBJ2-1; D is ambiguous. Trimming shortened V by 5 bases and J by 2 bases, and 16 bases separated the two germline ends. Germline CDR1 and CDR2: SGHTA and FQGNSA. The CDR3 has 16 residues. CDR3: CASSQRIAPTYNEQFF. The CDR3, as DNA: TGTGCCAGCAGCCAGAGGATAGCCCCGACCTACAATGAGCAGTTCTTC.

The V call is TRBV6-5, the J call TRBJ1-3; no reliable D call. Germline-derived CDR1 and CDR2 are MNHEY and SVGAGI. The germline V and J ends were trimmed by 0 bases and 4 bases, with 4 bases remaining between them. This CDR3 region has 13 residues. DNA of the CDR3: TGTGCCAGCAGTTACTCAGAAGGAAACACCATATATTTT. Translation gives CASSYSEGNTIYF.

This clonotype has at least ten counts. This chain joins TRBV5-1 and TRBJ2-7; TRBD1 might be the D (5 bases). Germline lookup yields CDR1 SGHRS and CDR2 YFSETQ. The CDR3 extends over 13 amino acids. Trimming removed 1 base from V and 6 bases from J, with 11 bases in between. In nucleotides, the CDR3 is TGCGCCAGCAGCTTGTTTAAAGGGGTCGAGCAGTACTTC. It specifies CASSLFKGVEQYF.